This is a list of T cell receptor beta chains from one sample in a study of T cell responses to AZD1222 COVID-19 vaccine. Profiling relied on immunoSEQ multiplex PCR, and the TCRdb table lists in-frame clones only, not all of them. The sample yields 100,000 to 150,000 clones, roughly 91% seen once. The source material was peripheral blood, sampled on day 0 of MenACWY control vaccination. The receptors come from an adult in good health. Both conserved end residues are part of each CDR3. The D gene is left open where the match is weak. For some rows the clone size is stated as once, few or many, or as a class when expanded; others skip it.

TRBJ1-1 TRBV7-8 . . CASSLTGNTEAFF TGTGCCAGCAGCTTAACCGGGAACACTGAAGCTTTCTTT
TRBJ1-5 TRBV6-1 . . CASSERSGLVGNQPQHF TGTGCCAGCAGTGAACGGTCAGGTCTAGTAGGGAATCAGCCCCAGCATTTT
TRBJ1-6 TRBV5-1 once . CASSPTGGNSPLHF TGCGCCAGCAGCCCAACAGGAGGGAATTCACCCCTCCACTTT
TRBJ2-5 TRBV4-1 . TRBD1 CASSQELGQGRETQYF TGCGCCAGCAGCCAAGAATTAGGACAGGGAAGAGAGACCCAGTACTTC
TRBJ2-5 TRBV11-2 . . CASSLDGVNQETQYF TGTGCCAGCAGCTTAGACGGGGTTAACCAAGAGACCCAGTACTTC
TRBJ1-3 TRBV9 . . CASSFLSGGNSGNTIYF TGTGCCAGCAGCTTCCTGTCTGGGGGGAACTCTGGAAACACCATATATTTT
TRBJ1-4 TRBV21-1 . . CASSKEVDRDRPTNEKLFF TGTGCCAGCAGCAAAGAGGTCGACAGGGACCGCCCAACTAATGAAAAACTGTTTTTT
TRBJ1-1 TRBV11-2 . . CASSHGRGREAFF TGTGCCAGCAGCCACGGACGGGGCCGTGAAGCTTTCTTT
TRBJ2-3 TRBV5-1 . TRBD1 CASAQGSDTQYF TGCGCCAGCGCACAGGGGTCCGATACGCAGTATTTT
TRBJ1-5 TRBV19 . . CASTKRAGAGYQPQHF TGTGCCAGTACCAAGCGGGCAGGGGCTGGCTATCAGCCCCAGCATTTT
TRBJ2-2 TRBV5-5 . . CASIFITGSPGELFF TGTGCCAGCATCTTTATCACAGGGAGTCCCGGGGAGCTGTTTTTT
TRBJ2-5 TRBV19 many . CASSTVLRETQYF TGTGCCAGTAGTACGGTGTTACGAGAGACCCAGTACTTC
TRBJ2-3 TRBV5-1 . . CASSALGTDTQYF TGCGCCAGCAGCGCACTTGGCACAGATACGCAGTATTTT
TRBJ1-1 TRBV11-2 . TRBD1 CASSPPVTGLNTEAFF TGTGCCAGCAGCCCTCCCGTGACAGGGTTGAACACTGAAGCTTTCTTT
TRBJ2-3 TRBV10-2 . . CASTPADTQYF TGCGCCAGCACCCCGGCGGATACGCAGTATTTT
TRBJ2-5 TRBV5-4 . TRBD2 CASSSGTTSPETQYF TGTGCCAGCAGCTCCGGGACTACCTCACCAGAGACCCAGTACTTC
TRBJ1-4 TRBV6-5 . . CASRGGEKLFF TGTGCCAGCAGAGGGGGTGAAAAACTGTTTTTT
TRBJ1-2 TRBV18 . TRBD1 CASSPFTGTDGYTF TGTGCCAGCTCACCCTTCACCGGGACAGATGGCTACACCTTC
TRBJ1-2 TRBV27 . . CASSPSWGNYGYTF TGTGCCAGCAGTCCCAGTTGGGGAAACTATGGCTACACCTTC
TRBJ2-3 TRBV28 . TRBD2 CASRSDLRGGRGTDTQYF TGTGCCAGCAGGTCCGACTTGCGGGGGGGCCGGGGCACAGATACGCAGTATTTT
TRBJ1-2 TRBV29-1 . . CSVEDHGNYGYTF TGCAGCGTTGAAGACCACGGGAACTATGGCTACACCTTC
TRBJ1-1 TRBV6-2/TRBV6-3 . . CASSYGSGRQGGF TGTGCCAGCAGTTACGGGAGCGGGAGACAAGGGGGCTTT
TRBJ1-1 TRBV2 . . CASSRLSQVNTEAFF TGTGCCAGCAGCAGACTCTCTCAGGTGAACACTGAAGCTTTCTTT
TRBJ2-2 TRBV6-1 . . CASTWVLTGELFF TGTGCCAGCACGTGGGTGTTAACCGGGGAGCTGTTTTTT
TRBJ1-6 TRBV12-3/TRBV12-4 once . CASSPGPNSPLHF TGTGCCAGCAGTCCAGGGCCCAATTCACCCCTCCACTTT
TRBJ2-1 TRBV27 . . CASSLKRYNEQFF TGTGCCAGCAGTTTAAAACGGTACAATGAGCAGTTCTTC
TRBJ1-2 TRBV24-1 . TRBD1 CATSDARTGYGYTF TGTGCCACCAGTGATGCCCGGACAGGTTATGGCTACACCTTC